The clone carrying this T cell receptor (beta chain) has just a few counts. J lost 2 bases, V lost 6 bases, and 7 bases had no gene match. This CDR3 contains 14 residues. Germline CDR1 reads MNHNY; CDR2 reads SVGAGI (reference sequence). TCRdb fed the RT-PCR reads into MiXCR, producing one record per CDR3 protein. The table lists 550,000 to 750,000 distinct CDR3 sequences, 13% to 15% of them singletons. The TCR originated in a female donor in good health, serving as a healthy control. The specimen sequenced was memory CD4+ T cells from blood. The chain uses TRBV6-6 and TRBJ2-7, with TRBD1 matching over 7 bases. The CDR3, as DNA: TGTGCCAGCAGGCCTGGGCAGGGGGCCTACGAGCAGTACTTC. This sequence encodes CASRPGQGAYEQYF.